A single sample is the source of the 5 T cell receptor beta chains below, sequenced in a study of shared clonotypes between healthy human individuals. The table came from immunoSEQ multiplex PCR; TCRdb's copy has only in-frame clones and leaves some out. Here the sample spans just over 2,000,000 clones, 85% to 95% being singletons. Cells designated naive CD8 were CD45RO-negative and were positively selected for CCR7, with terminally differentiated effector memory CD45RA+ cells excluded. Sequenced sample: naive CD8+ T cells sorted from blood. The source is a man younger than 35 in good health.

As concerns this clone: Additional DNA sequences in this sample encode the identical CDR3. The V gene is TRBV4-3, the J gene TRBJ2-6; D is ambiguous. Trimming took off 0 bases at V and 0 bases at J, with 6 bases between the two ends. The germline CDR1 and CDR2 sequences are LGHNA and YSLEER. The CDR3 contains 16 residues. This chain's CDR3 is CASSQDLGSGANVLTF. The CDR3 DNA sequence: TGCGCCAGCAGCCAAGACCTAGGCTCTGGGGCCAACGTCCTGACTTTC.

In its sample, this clone was seen once. This chain links TRBV5-7 with TRBJ1-5; 8 bases are shared with TRBD1. TRBV5-7 is sorted into the ORF group, with uncertain function. The CDR3 has 16 amino acids. Trimming cost V 3 bases and J 2 bases; bases outside gene matches: 7. The CDR3 region is CASSCGQGVCNQPQHF. CDR3 nucleotide sequence: TGTGCCAGCAGCTGTGGACAGGGAGTGTGCAATCAGCCCCAGCATTTT.

Worth noting for this clone: Distinct nucleotide sequences in the sample also encode this CDR3. The genes are TRBV4-1 and TRBJ1-4; D gene unclear. CDR1 and CDR2 from the germline V gene are MGHRA and YSYEKL. This CDR3 is built from 12 residues. V lost 1 base, J lost 7 bases, and 4 bases lay in between. CDR3 amino acids: CASSQASEKLFF. The DNA for the CDR3 is TGCGCCAGCAGCCAAGCATCTGAAAAACTGTTTTTT.

In regard to this clone: Within the sample, other DNA sequences also encode this same CDR3. The V gene is TRBV13, the J gene TRBJ2-1; possibly TRBD1 or TRBD2 for D (5 bases each). CDR1 is PRHDT, CDR2 FYEKMQ, per germline (reference sequence). This CDR3 has 11 residues. The ends were cut back, 5 bases at V and 10 bases at J, with 9 bases in the middle. As DNA, the CDR3 is TGTGCCAGCAGCCTAGAGGGGGAGCAGTTCTTC. Translated, it gives CASSLEGEQFF.

The J gene is TRBJ1-2, the V gene TRBV6-1, with a possible D match to TRBD1 (6 bases). V was clipped by 2 bases and J by 0 bases, with 10 bases between them. Germline CDR1 MNHNS, CDR2 SASEGT. This CDR3 has 15 residues. The DNA for the CDR3 is TGTGCCAGCAGTGAAATGAGGGGGGCTAACTATGGCTACACCTTC. It translates to CASSEMRGANYGYTF.